The 28 T cell receptor beta chains listed next were all sequenced from one sample in a study of T cells in Graves' hyperthyroidism and ophthalmopathy. Amplified TCR beta CDR3 regions came from RNA transcripts. HTBI primers were used for first-round RT-PCR of the TCR CDR3. TCRdb independently ran MiXCR on the multiplex PCR reads; one entry per CDR3 protein. The data show a few hundred thousand distinct CDR3 sequences, roughly an eighth seen once. Sequencing used blood. The receptors shown here come from a woman younger than 30 with Graves' hyperthyroidism.

This clonotype occurred a few times. The chain uses TRBV7-3 and TRBJ1-1; D not certain. The length of the CDR3 is 16 residues. Germline V gene sequence: CDR1 SGHTA, CDR2 FQGTGA. The V and J ends lost 8 bases and 1 base respectively, with 20 bases between them. CDR3 sequence: CASAPRGQAGNTEAFF. For the CDR3, the DNA is TGTGCCAGCGCACCCCGCGGGCAGGCAGGGAACACTGAAGCTTTCTTT.

The sample holds many counts of this clonotype. The chain uses TRBV9 and TRBJ1-1; D might be TRBD1 (5 bases). Trimming removed 7 bases at V and 1 base at J, with 11 bases between. CDR3 length equals 13 residues. The germline CDR1 and CDR2 sequences are SGDLS and YYNGEE. CDR3 in DNA: TGTGCCAGCTCAGCCGACAGGAACACTGAAGCTTTCTTT. It encodes CASSADRNTEAFF.

V gene TRBV10-3 combines with J gene TRBJ2-5; TRBD2 might be the D (6 bases). This CDR3 has 13 residues. Trimming removed 4 bases from V and 5 bases from J, with 11 bases in between. Germline values: CDR1 ENHRY, CDR2 SYGVKD. CDR3 bases: TGTGCCATCAGTGCGCGGGACGGCGAGACCCAGTACTTC. Its protein product is CAISARDGETQYF.

In this sample, this clonotype turned up many times. The chain combines TRBV5-6 with TRBJ2-3; no clear D gene. Looked up from germline, CDR1 is SGHDT and CDR2 is YYEEEE. CDR3 size: 13 residues. V lost 3 bases and J lost 4, with 9 bases in between. CDR3 region: CASSSSMADTQYF. The DNA of the CDR3 is TGTGCCAGCAGCTCCTCGATGGCAGATACGCAGTATTTT.

This clonotype appeared a few times. The chain joins TRBV7-2 to TRBJ1-1; no definite D call. The CDR3 has 12 amino acids. V was pared by 2 bases and J by 5 bases, with 6 bases between. CDR1 is SGHTA and CDR2 is FQGNSA in the germline V gene. CDR3 in DNA: TGTGCCAGCAGCTTAATTAGGACTGAAGCTTTCTTT. Encoded protein: CASSLIRTEAFF.

The rearrangement links TRBV4-1 to TRBJ2-7; 14 bases are shared with TRBD2. The V gene's germline CDR1 is MGHRA and CDR2 YSYEKL. The V segment lost 4 bases and the J segment 0 bases; nucleotides outside the gene matches: 8. This CDR3 region has 18 residues. CDR3 DNA: TGCGCCAGCAGCCCTCGGACTAGCGGGAGGCCCTCCTCCTACGAGCAGTACTTC. This translates into CASSPRTSGRPSSYEQYF.

The chain links TRBV6-1 to TRBJ1-2; 11 bases agree with TRBD1. CDR1 and CDR2 (germline): MNHNS, SASEGT. Trimming cost V 6 bases and J 7 bases; bases outside gene matches: 4. There are 13 residues in the CDR3. The CDR3 nucleotides read TGTGCCAGCAGAGGACAGGGGGCAAGTGGCTACACCTTC. Protein: CASRGQGASGYTF.

This clonotype came up many times. The chain uses TRBV4-3 and TRBJ2-7, with 8 nucleotides matching TRBD1. With V trimmed by 5 bases and J by 5 bases, 11 bases remained unmatched. Germline CDR1 and CDR2: LGHNA and YSLEER. This CDR3 comprises 15 residues. The CDR3 DNA follows: TGCGCCAGCAGCGACTCCGGGACAGGCTTAAACGAGCAGTACTTC. Encoded protein: CASSDSGTGLNEQYF.

The chain recombines TRBV20-1 with TRBJ2-5; 11 nucleotides match TRBD2. Per the germline V gene, CDR1 is DFQATT and CDR2 is SNEGSKA (reference sequence). The CDR3 is made up of 17 amino acids. The ends lost 2 bases at V and 5 bases at J; junction bases unmatched: 13. Here the CDR3 DNA reads TGCAGTGCTAGACACCTACAAGGACTAGCGGGTTATGAGACCCAGTACTTC. As protein: CSARHLQGLAGYETQYF.

The table lists this clonotype with many counts. V is TRBV12-5 and J is TRBJ2-1; 7 positions match TRBD1. Germline trimming cut 1 base from V and 0 bases from J; bases unmatched to any gene: 3. This CDR3 is 16 amino acids long. Germline CDR1 is LGHNT and CDR2 is FRNRAP. The CDR3 sequence is CASGLGQGFSYNEQFF. The CDR3 DNA sequence: TGTGCTAGTGGTTTGGGACAGGGCTTCTCCTACAATGAGCAGTTCTTC.

This clonotype turned up a few times. V and J are TRBV9 and TRBJ2-2; 10 positions match TRBD2. The CDR3 is made up of 16 amino acids. V lost 4 bases, J lost 3 bases, and 6 bases stayed unmatched. CDR1 is SGDLS and CDR2 is YYNGEE in the germline V gene. In DNA form, the CDR3 reads TGTGCCAGCAGCACAAGCGGGAGGGCCCACACCGGGGAGCTGTTTTTT. Translated: CASSTSGRAHTGELFF. Using reference TRBV9 and TRBJ2-2 for the parts outside the CDR3, the full variable domain is DSGVTQTPKHLITATGQRVTLRCSPRSGDLSVYWYQQSLDQGLQFLIQYYNGEERAKGNILERFSAQQFPDLHSELNLSSLELGDSALYFCASSTSGRAHTGELFFGEGSRLTVL.

The rearrangement links TRBV5-1 to TRBJ1-1; no clear D. Germline CDR1 SGHRS, CDR2 YFSETQ. CDR3 length equals 14 residues. The V and J ends lost 4 bases and 0 bases respectively, with 10 bases between them. The CDR3 region has the DNA TGCGCCAGCAGCGTTGACCAAATGAACACTGAAGCTTTCTTT. Its translation: CASSVDQMNTEAFF.

This clonotype was seen repeatedly, ten times or more. The rearrangement joins TRBV2 to TRBJ2-1, with D perhaps matching TRBD2 (6 bases). Germline V CDR1 and CDR2: SNHLY, FYNNEI. CDR3 length: 15 amino acids. Trimming pared 4 bases from V and 0 bases from J, leaving 10 bases between. CDR3 amino acids: CASSVLRDSYNEQFF. CDR3 bases: TGTGCCAGCAGTGTGTTGCGGGACTCCTACAATGAGCAGTTCTTC.

This clonotype was detected a few times. This chain links TRBV20-1 with TRBJ1-1, with TRBD1 as a possible D gene (6 bases). The germline CDR1 and CDR2 sequences are DFQATT and SNEGSKA (reference sequence). The CDR3 runs 14 residues. V lost 2 bases to trimming and J lost 1 base, with 11 bases between them. The CDR3 region is CSARRGSTNTEAFF. DNA of the CDR3: TGCAGTGCTAGAAGGGGGTCTACGAACACTGAAGCTTTCTTT.

This clonotype was detected a few times. This sequence joins TRBV6-1 and TRBJ1-1; D is ambiguous. The CDR3 length is 11 residues. Germline values: CDR1 MNHNS, CDR2 SASEGT. Trimming removed 6 bases from V and 5 bases from J, with 7 bases in between. The CDR3 coding sequence is TGTGCCAGCAGCATGGGGACTGAAGCTTTCTTT. Translating gives CASSMGTEAFF.

This clonotype has ten or more counts. The gene calls are TRBV20-1 and TRBJ2-3; TRBD2 matches 7 bases. The germline V gene has CDR1 DFQATT and CDR2 SNEGSKA (reference sequence). With V trimmed by 1 base and J by 3 bases, 7 bases remained unmatched. The CDR3 spans 15 residues. The CDR3 is CSARGWREMTDTQYF. Here the CDR3 DNA reads TGCAGTGCTAGAGGTTGGCGGGAGATGACAGATACGCAGTATTTT.

This clonotype was seen at least ten times. This chain uses TRBV7-9 with TRBJ2-5, with D possibly TRBD2 on 5 matching bases. V dropped 5 bases and J dropped 5 bases, with 18 bases sitting between them. Germline CDR1 reads SEHNR; CDR2 reads FQNEAQ (reference sequence). The CDR3 runs to 15 residues. CDR3 sequence reads: CASSHTTTSHETQYF. The DNA for the CDR3 is TGTGCCAGCAGCCACACGACTACGAGCCATGAGACCCAGTACTTC. The variable domain in full, with the rest retrieved from reference TRBV7-9 and TRBJ2-5, is DTGVSQNPRHKITKRGQNVTFRCDPISEHNRLYWYRQTLGQGPEFLTYFQNEAQLEKSRLLSDRFSAERPKGSFSTLEIQRTEQGDSAMYLCASSHTTTSHETQYFGPGTRLLVL.

The rearrangement links TRBV28 to TRBJ2-5; 9 bases are a match to TRBD1. Looked up from germline, CDR1 is MDHEN and CDR2 is SYDVKM. The CDR3 totals 16 residues. The V and J ends lost 3 bases and 4 bases, in that order; junction bases with no gene match: 9. For the CDR3, the DNA is TGTGCCAGCAGTTTCTTTACAGGGGGCGGGCGAGAGACCCAGTACTTC. Protein: CASSFFTGGGRETQYF.

The chain carries TRBV6-1 and TRBJ1-6; D is perhaps TRBD1 (6 bases). The CDR3 extends over 14 amino acids. Between the trimmed V and J ends, which lost 6 bases and 9 bases, there was a span of 15 bases. Germline values: CDR1 MNHNS, CDR2 SASEGT. The CDR3 sequence: CASRNGGPGSPLHF. The DNA for the CDR3 is TGTGCCAGCAGAAATGGGGGGCCCGGTTCACCCCTCCACTTT.

This clonotype showed up just a few times. J is TRBJ2-2 and V is TRBV11-2; 10 bases are a match to TRBD1. CDR1 and CDR2 from the germline V gene are SGHAT and FQNNGV. CDR3 size: 18 residues. V lost 8 bases to trimming and J lost 0 bases; unmatched junction nucleotides: 12. The CDR3, as DNA: TGTGCCAGCTCACCAACGGGACAGGGGTTCGCGAACACCGGGGAGCTGTTTTTT. Its protein is CASSPTGQGFANTGELFF.

This clonotype occurred many times. This chain links TRBV27 with TRBJ1-1; D is undetermined. Looked up from germline, CDR1 is MNHEY and CDR2 is SMNVEV (reference sequence). Trimming cost V 6 bases and J 4 bases, with 9 bases left between them. The CDR3 length is 12 residues. In DNA form, the CDR3 reads TGTGCCAGCAGGCTGGGTATCACTGAAGCTTTCTTT. This sequence encodes CASRLGITEAFF.

The V call is TRBV4-2, the J call TRBJ2-6; 7 nucleotides align to TRBD1. Looked up from germline, CDR1 is LGHNA and CDR2 is YNFKEQ. CDR3 size: 19 residues. After removal of 4 bases from V and 0 bases from J, the junction contained 12 bases not matched to a gene. In DNA, the CDR3 is TGTGCCAGCAGCCTACCACTCGGGACAGAGACCTCTGGGGCCAACGTCCTGACTTTC. Residues: CASSLPLGTETSGANVLTF.

This clonotype was counted at least ten times. The rearrangement joins TRBV20-1 to TRBJ1-2, with 12 bases matching TRBD1. There are 12 residues in the CDR3. J was trimmed by 7 bases and V by 5 bases; bases with no gene match: 2. Germline CDR1 DFQATT, CDR2 SNEGSKA (reference sequence). The CDR3, as DNA: TGCAGTGCTGGGGGACAGGGGGCTGGCTACACCTTC. This sequence encodes CSAGGQGAGYTF.

The chain employs TRBV10-3 and TRBJ2-4, with TRBD1 as a possible D gene (6 bases). Looked up from germline, CDR1 is ENHRY and CDR2 is SYGVKD. The V and J ends lost 8 bases and 0 bases respectively, with 17 bases between them. This CDR3 has 16 amino acids. CDR3: CAISSGQGIAKNIQYF. Here the CDR3 DNA reads TGTGCCATCTCCTCCGGGCAGGGGATAGCCAAAAACATTCAGTACTTC.

This clonotype appeared a few times. The J gene is TRBJ1-2, the V gene TRBV19, with 7 positions matching TRBD1. The V and J ends lost 5 bases and 7 bases, in that order; junction bases with no gene match: 7. The CDR3 contains 13 residues. CDR1 is LNHDA and CDR2 is SQIVND in the germline V gene (reference sequence). CDR3 region: CASSSEGASGYTF. Written as DNA, the CDR3 is TGTGCCAGTAGTTCCGAGGGGGCCAGTGGCTACACCTTC.

The gene calls are TRBV19 and TRBJ1-5; TRBD1 matches 9 bases. The V segment lost 4 bases and the J segment 1 base; nucleotides outside the gene matches: 8. CDR1 and CDR2 (germline): LNHDA, SQIVND (reference sequence). The CDR3 sequence is 17 residues long. For the CDR3, the DNA is TGTGCCAGTAGTAACTCGGGACAGGGATCGAGCAATCAGCCCCAGCATTTT. Translated, it gives CASSNSGQGSSNQPQHF. Combining the CDR3 with reference TRBV19 and TRBJ1-5 gives the whole variable domain DGGITQSPKYLFRKEGQNVTLSCEQNLNHDAMYWYRQDPGQGLRLIYYSQIVNDFQKGDIAEGYSVSREKKESFPLTVTSAQKNPTAFYLCASSNSGQGSSNQPQHFGDGTRLSIL.

This clonotype was recorded at least ten times. The chain employs TRBV6-1 and TRBJ2-7; D is unclear. The germline gives CDR1 MNHNS, CDR2 SASEGT. The CDR3 contains 14 residues. V shed 8 bases and J shed 3 bases, with 17 bases lying between them. DNA for the CDR3: TGTGCCAGCTGCGGAGTTTGGGGAAACTACGAGCAGTACTTC. Encoded protein: CASCGVWGNYEQYF.

This clonotype has just a few counts. The chain employs TRBV10-2 and TRBJ2-7, with 7 bases that match TRBD2. The germline V gene has CDR1 WSHSY and CDR2 SAAADI. The ends lost 2 bases at V and 3 bases at J; junction bases unmatched: 7. The CDR3 totals 15 residues. CDR3 coding DNA: TGCGCCAGCAGTGAGACTAATCTAGCGGACTACGAGCAGTACTTC. This sequence encodes CASSETNLADYEQYF.